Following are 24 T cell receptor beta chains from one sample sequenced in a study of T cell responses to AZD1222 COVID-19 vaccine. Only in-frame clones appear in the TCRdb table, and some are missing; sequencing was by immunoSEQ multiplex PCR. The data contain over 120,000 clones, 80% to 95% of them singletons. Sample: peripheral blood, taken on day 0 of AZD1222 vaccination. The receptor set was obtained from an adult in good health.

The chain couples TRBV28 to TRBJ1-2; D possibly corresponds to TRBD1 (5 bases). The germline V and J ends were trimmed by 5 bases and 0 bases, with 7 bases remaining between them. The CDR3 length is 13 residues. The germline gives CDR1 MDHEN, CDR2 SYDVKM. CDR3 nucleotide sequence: TGTGCCAGCAGTGTGACAGCTAACTATGGCTACACCTTC. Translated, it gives CASSVTANYGYTF.

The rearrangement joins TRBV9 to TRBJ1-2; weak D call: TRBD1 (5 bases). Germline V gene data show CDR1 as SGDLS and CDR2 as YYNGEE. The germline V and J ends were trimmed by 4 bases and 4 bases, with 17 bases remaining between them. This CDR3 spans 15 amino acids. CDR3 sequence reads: CASSPRPREPYGYTF. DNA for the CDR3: TGTGCCAGCAGCCCCCGTCCCAGGGAACCCTATGGCTACACCTTC.

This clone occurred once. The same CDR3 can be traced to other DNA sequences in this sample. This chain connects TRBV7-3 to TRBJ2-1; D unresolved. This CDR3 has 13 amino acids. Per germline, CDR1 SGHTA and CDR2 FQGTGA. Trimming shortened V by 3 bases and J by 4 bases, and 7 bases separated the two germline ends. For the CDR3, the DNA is TGTGCCAGCAGCTTCACGGATTACAATGAGCAGTTCTTC. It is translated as CASSFTDYNEQFF.

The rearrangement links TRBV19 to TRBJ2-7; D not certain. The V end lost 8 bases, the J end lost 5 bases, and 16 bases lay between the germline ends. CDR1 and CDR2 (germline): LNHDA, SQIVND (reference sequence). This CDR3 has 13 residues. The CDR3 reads CASCSPKCHEQYF. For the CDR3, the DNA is TGTGCCAGTTGTTCCCCCAAGTGCCACGAGCAGTACTTC.

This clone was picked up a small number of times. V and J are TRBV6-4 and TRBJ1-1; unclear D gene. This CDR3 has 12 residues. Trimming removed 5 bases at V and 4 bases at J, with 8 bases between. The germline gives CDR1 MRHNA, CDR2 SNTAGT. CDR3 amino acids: CASSLWGTEAFF. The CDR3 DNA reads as TGTGCCAGCAGTCTTTGGGGCACTGAAGCTTTCTTT.

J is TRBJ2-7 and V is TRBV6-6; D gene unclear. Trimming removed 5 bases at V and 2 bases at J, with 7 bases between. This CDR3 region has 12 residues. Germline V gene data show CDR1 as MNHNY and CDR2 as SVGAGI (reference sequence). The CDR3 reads CASSGQAYEQYF. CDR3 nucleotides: TGTGCCAGCAGTGGTCAGGCCTACGAGCAGTACTTC.

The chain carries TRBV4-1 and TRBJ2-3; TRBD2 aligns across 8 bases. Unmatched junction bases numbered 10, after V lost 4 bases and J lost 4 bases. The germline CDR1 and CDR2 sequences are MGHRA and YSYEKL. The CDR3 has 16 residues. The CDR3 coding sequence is TGCGCCAGCAGCCTTCTCCCGGGACTAGATGCAGATACGCAGTATTTT. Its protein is CASSLLPGLDADTQYF.

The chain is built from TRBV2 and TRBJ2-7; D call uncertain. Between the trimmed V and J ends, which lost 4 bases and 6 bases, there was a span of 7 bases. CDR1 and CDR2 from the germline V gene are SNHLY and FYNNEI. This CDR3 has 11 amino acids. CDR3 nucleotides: TGTGCCAGCAGTGTCACTCCCGAGCAGTACTTC. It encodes CASSVTPEQYF. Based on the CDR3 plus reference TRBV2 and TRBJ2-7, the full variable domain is EPEVTQTPSHQVTQMGQEVILRCVPISNHLYFYWYRQILGQKVEFLVSFYNNEISEKSEIFDDQFSVERPDGSNFTLKIRSTKLEDSAMYFCASSVTPEQYFGPGTRLTVT.

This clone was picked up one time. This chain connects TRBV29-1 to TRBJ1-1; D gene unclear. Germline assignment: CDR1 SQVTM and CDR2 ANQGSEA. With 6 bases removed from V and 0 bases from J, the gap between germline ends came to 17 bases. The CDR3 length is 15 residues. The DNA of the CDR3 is TGCAGCGTAGCCTTCCCGGAGGGAATGAACACTGAAGCTTTCTTT. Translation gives CSVAFPEGMNTEAFF.

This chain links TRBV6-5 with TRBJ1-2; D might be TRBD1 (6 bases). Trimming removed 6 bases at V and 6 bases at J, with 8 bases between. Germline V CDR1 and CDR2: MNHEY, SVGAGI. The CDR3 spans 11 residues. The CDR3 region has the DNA TGTGCCAGCAGCCAGGGGAATGGCTACACCTTC. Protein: CASSQGNGYTF.

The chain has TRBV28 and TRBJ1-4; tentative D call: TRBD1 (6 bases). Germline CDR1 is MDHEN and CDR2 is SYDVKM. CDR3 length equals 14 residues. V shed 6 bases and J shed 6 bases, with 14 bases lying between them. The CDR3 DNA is TGTGCCAGCAGCCCCCATAAGGGGGATGAAAAACTGTTTTTT. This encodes CASSPHKGDEKLFF.

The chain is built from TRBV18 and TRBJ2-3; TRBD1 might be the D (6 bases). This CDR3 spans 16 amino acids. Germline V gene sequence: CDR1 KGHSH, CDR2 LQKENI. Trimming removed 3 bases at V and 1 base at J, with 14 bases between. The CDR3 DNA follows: TGTGCCAGCTCACCTACCGGGACAAAGGGCACAGATACGCAGTATTTT. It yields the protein CASSPTGTKGTDTQYF.

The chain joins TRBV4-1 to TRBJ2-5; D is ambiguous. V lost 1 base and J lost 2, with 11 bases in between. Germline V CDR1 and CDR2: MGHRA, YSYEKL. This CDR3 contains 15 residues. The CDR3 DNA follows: TGCGCCAGCAGCCAAGTAGGGATCGGGCAAGAGACCCAGTACTTC. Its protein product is CASSQVGIGQETQYF.

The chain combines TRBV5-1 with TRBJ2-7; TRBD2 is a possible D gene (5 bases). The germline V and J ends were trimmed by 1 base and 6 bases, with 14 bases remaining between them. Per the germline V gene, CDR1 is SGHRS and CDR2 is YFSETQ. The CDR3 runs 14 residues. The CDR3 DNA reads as TGCGCCAGCAGCTTGTCTCTCCCGGCGGGCGAGCAGTACTTC. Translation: CASSLSLPAGEQYF.

Written as DNA, the CDR3 is TGTGCCAGCAGTTTACCCTCCCCCCCCGGGGCAAAGCAGTACTTC. Its translation: CASSLPSPPGAKQYF. This chain connects TRBV28 to TRBJ2-7, with D perhaps matching TRBD1 or TRBD2 (5 bases each). The length of the CDR3 is 15 residues. Looked up from germline, CDR1 is MDHEN and CDR2 is SYDVKM. Trimming took off 2 bases at V and 8 bases at J, with 19 bases between the two ends.

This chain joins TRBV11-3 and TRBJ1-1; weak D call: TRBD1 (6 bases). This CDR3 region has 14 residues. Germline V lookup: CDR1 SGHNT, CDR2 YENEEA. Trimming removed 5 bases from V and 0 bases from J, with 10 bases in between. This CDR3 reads CASSPGTLNTEAFF. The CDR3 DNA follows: TGTGCCAGCAGCCCAGGGACACTGAACACTGAAGCTTTCTTT.

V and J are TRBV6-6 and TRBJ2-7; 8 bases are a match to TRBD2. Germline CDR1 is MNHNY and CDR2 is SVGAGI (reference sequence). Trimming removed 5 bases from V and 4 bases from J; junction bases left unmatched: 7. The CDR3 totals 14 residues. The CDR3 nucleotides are TGTGCCAGCAGTGCCGGGACTAGTTTTTACGAGCAGTACTTC. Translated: CASSAGTSFYEQYF.

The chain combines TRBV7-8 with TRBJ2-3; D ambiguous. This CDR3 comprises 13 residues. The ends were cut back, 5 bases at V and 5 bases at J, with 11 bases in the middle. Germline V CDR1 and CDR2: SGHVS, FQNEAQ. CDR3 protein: CASSPRGRDTQYF. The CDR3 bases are TGTGCCAGCAGCCCCCGAGGCAGAGATACGCAGTATTTT.

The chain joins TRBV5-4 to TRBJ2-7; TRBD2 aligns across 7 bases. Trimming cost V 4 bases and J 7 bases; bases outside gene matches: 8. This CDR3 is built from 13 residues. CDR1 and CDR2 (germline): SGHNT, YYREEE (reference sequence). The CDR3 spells CASSGPTSLEQYF. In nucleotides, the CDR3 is TGTGCCAGCAGCGGACCGACTAGCTTGGAGCAGTACTTC.

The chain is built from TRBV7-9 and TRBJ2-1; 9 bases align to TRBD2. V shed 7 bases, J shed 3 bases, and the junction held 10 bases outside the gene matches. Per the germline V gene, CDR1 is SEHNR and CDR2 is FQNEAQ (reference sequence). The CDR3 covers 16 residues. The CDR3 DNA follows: TGTGCCAGCACCTTTCGAAGCGGGAGGCGCTACAATGAGCAGTTCTTC. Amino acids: CASTFRSGRRYNEQFF.

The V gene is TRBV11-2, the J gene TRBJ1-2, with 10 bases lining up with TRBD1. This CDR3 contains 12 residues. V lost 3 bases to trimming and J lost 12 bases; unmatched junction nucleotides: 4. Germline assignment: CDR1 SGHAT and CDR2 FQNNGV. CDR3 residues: CASSFPGQGNTF. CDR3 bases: TGTGCCAGCAGCTTCCCGGGACAGGGGAACACCTTC. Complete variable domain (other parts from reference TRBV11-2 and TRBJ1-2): EAGVAQSPRYKIIEKRQSVAFWCNPISGHATLYWYQQILGQGPKLLIQFQNNGVVDDSQLPKDRFSAERLKGVDSTLKIQPAKLEDSAVYLCASSFPGQGNTFGSGTRLTVV.

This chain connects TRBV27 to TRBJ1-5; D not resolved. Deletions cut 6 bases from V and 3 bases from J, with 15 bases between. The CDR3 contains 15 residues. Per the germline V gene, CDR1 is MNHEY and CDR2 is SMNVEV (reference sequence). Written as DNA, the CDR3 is TGTGCCAGCAGCCGAAACCCCGGAATCAATCAGCCCCAGCATTTT. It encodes CASSRNPGINQPQHF.

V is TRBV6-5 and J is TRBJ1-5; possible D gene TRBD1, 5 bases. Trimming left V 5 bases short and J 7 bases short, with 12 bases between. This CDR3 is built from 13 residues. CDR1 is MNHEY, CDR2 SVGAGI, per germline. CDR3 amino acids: CASSNRGWQPQHF. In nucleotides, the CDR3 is TGTGCCAGCAGTAACCGGGGGTGGCAGCCCCAGCATTTT.

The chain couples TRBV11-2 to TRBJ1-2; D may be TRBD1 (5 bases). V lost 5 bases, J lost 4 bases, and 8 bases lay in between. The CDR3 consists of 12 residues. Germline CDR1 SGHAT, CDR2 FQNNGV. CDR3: CASSTGTYGYTF. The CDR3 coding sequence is TGTGCCAGCAGCACGGGGACCTATGGCTACACCTTC.